A single sample gave rise to the 8 T cell receptor beta chains below, sequenced in a study of shared clonotypes between healthy human individuals. Method: immunoSEQ multiplex PCR; TCRdb's copy keeps in-frame clones and lacks some. The sample holds millions of clones, around nine tenths seen once. The specimen sequenced was naive CD4+ T cells sorted from blood. The subset was: CD45RA+ positively selected. The source of these receptors is a man aged 18 to 30 in good health.

Turning to this clone: Other DNA sequences in this sample translate to the same CDR3. The rearrangement links TRBV6-1 to TRBJ2-3; no clear D. In germline, CDR1 is MNHNS, CDR2 SASEGT. V was shortened by 2 bases and J by 4 bases, with 4 bases between the two germline ends. This CDR3 region has 12 residues. CDR3 DNA: TGTGCCAGCAGTGAACGGGCAGATACGCAGTATTTT. This sequence encodes CASSERADTQYF.

The chain joins TRBV6-6 to TRBJ1-3, with D possibly TRBD1 on 5 matching bases. V shed 4 bases and J shed 0 bases, with 13 bases lying between them. This CDR3 has 16 residues. Germline CDR1 MNHNY, CDR2 SVGAGI (reference sequence). The CDR3 spells CASSLGTVFSGNTIYF. In nucleotides, the CDR3 is TGTGCCAGCAGTTTGGGGACGGTTTTCTCTGGAAACACCATATATTTT.

The chain joins TRBV6-5 to TRBJ2-5; 7 positions agree with TRBD1. Germline V lookup: CDR1 MNHEY, CDR2 SVGAGI. The ends lost 6 bases at V and 5 bases at J; junction bases unmatched: 12. The CDR3 runs to 15 residues. The DNA for the CDR3 is TGTGCCAGCAGGGACGGACAGGTGGGCACGGAGACCCAGTACTTC. Protein sequence: CASRDGQVGTETQYF.

J is TRBJ2-2 and V is TRBV5-6, with a possible D match to TRBD1 (6 bases). The CDR3 has 15 amino acids. Trimming cost V 7 bases and J 7 bases, with 20 bases left between them. CDR1 is SGHDT, CDR2 YYEEEE, per germline. The CDR3 nucleotides read TGTGCCAGCGGAATAGCAACAGGGTTCGGCGGGGAGCTGTTTTTT. Protein product: CASGIATGFGGELFF.

The chain couples TRBV7-2 to TRBJ2-5; the match to TRBD2 covers 7 bases. CDR1 is SGHTA and CDR2 is FQGNSA in the germline V gene. The V segment lost 3 bases and the J segment 2 bases; nucleotides outside the gene matches: 6. The CDR3 is 15 amino acids. CDR3 DNA: TGTGCCAGCAGCTTCGGACTAGGTTCGCAAGAGACCCAGTACTTC. This codes for CASSFGLGSQETQYF.

The V gene is TRBV28, the J gene TRBJ2-7; TRBD1 aligns across 7 bases. CDR1 is MDHEN and CDR2 is SYDVKM in the germline V gene. The CDR3 is made up of 16 amino acids. V was clipped by 5 bases and J by 0 bases; unmatched bases: 10. The CDR3 DNA follows: TGTGCCAGCAGTCGCCCCCCGGACAGGAGCTCCTACGAGCAGTACTTC. It encodes CASSRPPDRSSYEQYF.

The V call is TRBV28, the J call TRBJ2-7, with TRBD1 matching over 7 bases. CDR3 size: 17 residues. Germline assignment: CDR1 MDHEN and CDR2 SYDVKM. V was pared by 7 bases and J by 0 bases, with 15 bases of the junction left unmatched. The CDR3 DNA reads TGTGCCAGCACCTTTGGATCCGGAGGACAGGCCTCCTACGAGCAGTACTTC. Translation: CASTFGSGGQASYEQYF.

Remarks on this clone: Other DNA variants within this sample encode the same CDR3. The chain is built from TRBV29-1 and TRBJ2-2; D may be TRBD1 (6 bases). Trimming removed 6 bases at V and 0 bases at J, with 8 bases between. This CDR3 has 13 amino acids. Germline CDR1 is SQVTM and CDR2 is ANQGSEA. CDR3 amino acids: CSVGTTNTGELFF. As DNA, the CDR3 is TGCAGCGTGGGGACAACGAACACCGGGGAGCTGTTTTTT.